These T cell receptor beta chains were read from a single sample in a study of radiotherapy plus CTLA-4 blockade in lung cancer. TCRdb's table, derived via immunoSEQ multiplex PCR, lists solely in-frame clones and lacks some. The sample consists of around 90,000 clones, about 83% of them appearing once. The sequenced sample was peripheral blood, obtained from a patient treated with radiotherapy plus ipilimumab. Every receptor here comes from a human donor with non-small cell lung cancer that progressed on radiotherapy plus ipilimumab. CDR3s include the opening cysteine and the closing phenylalanine or tryptophan. The order of the fields is D gene, clone size, V gene, J gene, CDR3 protein, CDR3 DNA. The D gene is left open where the match is weak. Where a row states a size, it is once, few, many or the class of an expanded clone; other rows omit it.

d_call: TRBD1
clone_size: -
v_call: TRBV25-1
j_call: TRBJ1-4
cdr3_aa: CASSVRQGGEKLFF
cdr3_nt: TGTGCCAGCAGTGTTCGTCAGGGGGGTGAAAAACTGTTTTTT

d_call: TRBD1
clone_size: -
v_call: TRBV10-3
j_call: TRBJ2-6
cdr3_aa: CAISVAGGSGANVLTF
cdr3_nt: TGTGCCATCAGTGTGGCAGGGGGCTCTGGGGCCAACGTCCTGACTTTC

d_call: -
clone_size: once
v_call: TRBV5-4
j_call: TRBJ2-3
cdr3_aa: CASSLGGWDITSTDTQYF
cdr3_nt: TGTGCCAGCAGCTTGGGGGGGTGGGACATAACTAGCACAGATACGCAGTATTTT

d_call: TRBD1
clone_size: -
v_call: TRBV5-1
j_call: TRBJ1-4
cdr3_aa: CASSDSGTGNEKLFF
cdr3_nt: TGCGCCAGCAGCGACTCCGGGACAGGGAATGAAAAACTGTTTTTT

d_call: TRBD1
clone_size: -
v_call: TRBV7-9
j_call: TRBJ1-6
cdr3_aa: CASSARTGSSYNSPLHF
cdr3_nt: TGTGCCAGCAGCGCCCGGACAGGGAGCTCCTATAATTCACCCCTCCACTTT

d_call: -
clone_size: -
v_call: TRBV27
j_call: TRBJ1-4
cdr3_aa: CASTRGATNEKLFF
cdr3_nt: TGTGCCAGCACGAGGGGGGCAACTAATGAAAAACTGTTTTTT

d_call: -
clone_size: few
v_call: TRBV21-1
j_call: TRBJ2-5
cdr3_aa: CASSQRGQETQYF
cdr3_nt: TGTGCCAGCAGCCAGAGGGGGCAAGAGACCCAGTACTTC

d_call: TRBD2
clone_size: -
v_call: TRBV10-3
j_call: TRBJ2-5
cdr3_aa: CAISERVPAGGGETQYF
cdr3_nt: TGTGCCATCAGTGAGAGGGTTCCAGCGGGGGGAGGAGAGACCCAGTACTTC

d_call: -
clone_size: few
v_call: TRBV29-1
j_call: TRBJ1-5
cdr3_aa: CSVAGWDQPQHF
cdr3_nt: TGCAGCGTTGCAGGGTGGGATCAGCCCCAGCATTTT

d_call: TRBD2
clone_size: few
v_call: TRBV5-1
j_call: TRBJ2-2
cdr3_aa: CASRKTLAGGPFSGELFF
cdr3_nt: TGCGCCAGCAGGAAGACACTAGCGGGAGGGCCTTTTTCCGGGGAGCTGTTTTTT

d_call: -
clone_size: -
v_call: TRBV5-1
j_call: TRBJ2-6
cdr3_aa: CASSLFGDSAGANVLTF
cdr3_nt: TGCGCCAGCAGCTTGTTTGGGGACTCGGCTGGGGCCAACGTCCTGACTTTC

d_call: TRBD1
clone_size: -
v_call: TRBV2
j_call: TRBJ1-6
cdr3_aa: CASIPGQLYNSPLHF
cdr3_nt: TGTGCCAGCATCCCGGGACAGTTATATAATTCACCCCTCCACTTT

d_call: TRBD1
clone_size: -
v_call: TRBV18
j_call: TRBJ1-5
cdr3_aa: CASSPLPGGLNQPQHF
cdr3_nt: TGTGCCAGCTCACCACTTCCAGGGGGACTCAATCAGCCCCAGCATTTT

d_call: -
clone_size: -
v_call: TRBV19
j_call: TRBJ2-7
cdr3_aa: CASSRGSEQYF
cdr3_nt: TGTGCCAGTAGTAGGGGTTCCGAGCAGTACTTC

d_call: -
clone_size: -
v_call: TRBV4-1
j_call: TRBJ2-3
cdr3_aa: CASSQPGVTDTQYF
cdr3_nt: TGCGCCAGCAGCCAACCCGGGGTTACAGATACGCAGTATTTT

d_call: -
clone_size: -
v_call: TRBV27
j_call: TRBJ1-5
cdr3_aa: CASSLAWTKQGQPQHF
cdr3_nt: TGTGCCAGCAGTTTAGCCTGGACAAAACAAGGTCAGCCCCAGCATTTT

d_call: TRBD1
clone_size: -
v_call: TRBV7-2
j_call: TRBJ1-5
cdr3_aa: CASSKTGALNQPQHF
cdr3_nt: TGTGCCAGCAGCAAAACAGGGGCCCTTAATCAGCCCCAGCATTTT

d_call: -
clone_size: -
v_call: TRBV6-6
j_call: TRBJ2-1
cdr3_aa: CASSYLANEQFF
cdr3_nt: TGTGCCAGCAGTTACTTAGCAAATGAGCAGTTCTTC

d_call: -
clone_size: -
v_call: TRBV6-5
j_call: TRBJ2-5
cdr3_aa: CASSYSGHSGETQYF
cdr3_nt: TGTGCCAGCAGTTACTCAGGACACTCGGGGGAGACCCAGTACTTC

d_call: TRBD1
clone_size: -
v_call: TRBV7-6
j_call: TRBJ2-7
cdr3_aa: CASSLGQGPSSYEQYF
cdr3_nt: TGTGCCAGCAGCTTGGGACAGGGGCCAAGCTCCTACGAGCAGTACTTC

d_call: -
clone_size: -
v_call: TRBV2
j_call: TRBJ2-1
cdr3_aa: CASSNPSSYNEQFF
cdr3_nt: TGTGCCAGCAGTAACCCGAGCTCCTACAATGAGCAGTTCTTC

d_call: TRBD1
clone_size: -
v_call: TRBV6-4
j_call: TRBJ1-2
cdr3_aa: CASRKTGGLYGYTF
cdr3_nt: TGTGCCAGCAGGAAGACAGGGGGCCTCTATGGCTACACCTTC